At least ten counts were recorded for the clone carrying this T cell receptor beta chain. Its antigen remains unknown. The data derive from a study of neurological immune-mediated disorders. TCRdb analysed the 5' RACE reads with MiXCR anew, one entry per CDR3 protein. The sample holds tens of thousands of distinct CDR3 sequences, roughly 3.7% seen once. CDR1 SGHTA and CDR2 FQGTGA come from the germline V gene. V shed 5 bases and J 7 bases; nucleotides not matched to a gene: 8. The CDR3 consists of 15 residues. Findings and caveats of the study: In HTLV-1-associated myelopathy, TCR clonal expansion was greatest, and in multiple sclerosis it was least, below healthy controls.

The sequence came from a middle-aged man with multiple sclerosis. This chain links TRBV7-3 with TRBJ2-1, with 10 bases identical to TRBD1. Sequencing was done on a sample of PBMCs. In DNA, the CDR3 is TGTGCCAGCAGCCACGGGACAGGGGTATGGAATGAGCAGTTCTTC. Its protein is CASSHGTGVWNEQFF.